Below, 24 T cell receptor beta chains from the same sample are listed, as sequenced in a study of cytomegalovirus exposure and HLA in healthy donors. The PCR had 60 Vbeta and 13 Jbeta primers. Measured with immunoSEQ multiplex PCR; TCRdb has only the in-frame clones, and not every one. Here the sample spans some 150,000 clones, 82% being singletons. Specimen: PBMCs. These receptors originate from a woman aged 45 to 65 in good health and CMV-seropositive.

This chain joins TRBV29-1 and TRBJ2-2; 9 positions match TRBD1. Germline V gene lookup returns CDR1 SQVTM and CDR2 ANQGSEA. Trimming removed 6 bases from V and 4 bases from J; junction bases left unmatched: 6. The CDR3 consists of 14 residues. CDR3 sequence (DNA): TGCAGCGTAGTCGGGACAGGGAGCACCGGGGAGCTGTTTTTT. Its translation: CSVVGTGSTGELFF.

The chain combines TRBV6-1 with TRBJ2-1; 7 nucleotides line up with TRBD1. With 7 bases clipped from V and 9 bases from J, the junction kept 9 bases outside the gene matches. The CDR3 length is 13 residues. CDR1 is MNHNS and CDR2 is SASEGT in the germline V gene. CDR3 in DNA: TGTGCCAGCAAAGACAGGGTTTACGGTGAGCAGTTCTTC. This translates into CASKDRVYGEQFF.

This chain connects TRBV6-5 to TRBJ1-1, with 7 nucleotides matching TRBD1. CDR3 length: 13 amino acids. Losses at the gene ends were 6 bases for V and 0 bases for J; bases not matched to a gene: 1. The germline V gene has CDR1 MNHEY and CDR2 SVGAGI. The CDR3 spells CASRGQLNTEAFF. The CDR3 DNA reads as TGTGCCAGCAGGGGACAGCTGAACACTGAAGCTTTCTTT.

The J gene is TRBJ2-7, the V gene TRBV2; 10 nucleotides match TRBD2. The CDR3 has 15 residues. Germline assignment: CDR1 SNHLY and CDR2 FYNNEI. Trimming removed 5 bases from V and 1 base from J; junction bases left unmatched: 5. CDR3 in amino acids: CASSYSGGSSYEQYF. CDR3 nucleotide sequence: TGTGCCAGCAGTTATAGCGGGGGGTCATCCTACGAGCAGTACTTC.

This chain connects TRBV6-5 to TRBJ1-6; a possible D gene is TRBD1 (5 bases). The CDR3 consists of 13 residues. The germline V gene encodes CDR1 MNHEY and CDR2 SVGAGI. V was cut by 7 bases and J by 2 bases, with 6 bases left in between. CDR3 residues: CASKDTYNSPLHF. The CDR3 bases are TGTGCCAGCAAGGACACCTATAATTCACCCCTCCACTTT.

The gene calls are TRBV6-1 and TRBJ2-2; 8 nucleotides agree with TRBD1. After removal of 4 bases from V and 1 base from J, the junction contained 5 bases not matched to a gene. Germline CDR1 and CDR2: MNHNS and SASEGT. This CDR3 comprises 16 residues. CDR3 in DNA: TGTGCCAGCAGTGTACAGGGGGGAAAGAACACCGGGGAGCTGTTTTTT. Translation gives CASSVQGGKNTGELFF.

The rearrangement joins TRBV10-3 to TRBJ2-7, with 7 bases lining up with TRBD1. The germline V gene encodes CDR1 ENHRY and CDR2 SYGVKD. This CDR3 is built from 15 residues. V dropped 3 bases and J dropped 2; count of bases not matched to a gene: 7. The CDR3 nucleotides read TGTGCCATCAGTGAACCGGGACAGCCAGCCTACGAGCAGTACTTC. It yields the protein CAISEPGQPAYEQYF.

CDR3 sequence reads: CASSTGGMTEAFF. Here the CDR3 DNA reads TGTGCCAGCAGTACAGGGGGCATGACTGAAGCTTTCTTT. This chain uses TRBV6-5 with TRBJ1-1, with 9 positions matching TRBD1. CDR1 MNHEY and CDR2 SVGAGI come from the germline V gene. V shed 5 bases, J shed 5 bases, and the junction held 3 bases outside the gene matches. The CDR3 has 13 residues.

Here the CDR3 DNA reads TGTGCCAGCAGCAATAAAGGGGGGGCCACAGATACGCAGTATTTT. Protein: CASSNKGGATDTQYF. The genes are TRBV7-8 and TRBJ2-3; the D gene is possibly TRBD2 (7 bases). V was pared by 5 bases and J by 2 bases, with 14 bases between. CDR1 and CDR2 (germline): SGHVS, FQNEAQ. The CDR3 is 15 amino acids.

This chain links TRBV15 with TRBJ2-3; 7 positions agree with TRBD2. Trimming cost V 4 bases and J 7 bases; bases outside gene matches: 8. Germline V gives CDR1 LNHNV, CDR2 YYDKDF (reference sequence). CDR3 length: 14 residues. DNA of the CDR3: TGTGCCACCAGCATAAGCGGGGAACAGTATACGCAGTATTTT. It translates to CATSISGEQYTQYF.

The genes are TRBV29-1 and TRBJ1-2, with D perhaps TRBD1 (6 bases). The germline V gene has CDR1 SQVTM and CDR2 ANQGSEA. V gave up 4 bases and J gave up 9 bases, with 12 bases separating them. The CDR3 totals 11 residues. The CDR3 loop reads CSVGKQGSYTF. The CDR3 bases are TGCAGCGTTGGGAAACAGGGCAGCTACACCTTC.

The sample holds one count of this clone. The genes are TRBV13 and TRBJ1-1; D remains ambiguous. This CDR3 comprises 18 residues. Germline V CDR1 and CDR2: PRHDT, FYEKMQ (reference sequence). Trimming stripped 0 bases from V and 1 base from J, with 18 bases between. The CDR3 region has the DNA TGTGCCAGCAGCTTAGGGTACAGTCAACTGATCGAGAACACTGAAGCTTTCTTT. As protein: CASSLGYSQLIENTEAFF.

The chain is built from TRBV2 and TRBJ1-2; 12 bases align to TRBD1. V was clipped by 8 bases and J by 4 bases; unmatched bases: 11. CDR1 and CDR2 (germline): SNHLY, FYNNEI. The CDR3 consists of 16 residues. The CDR3 reads CASRGPGTGGLYGYTF. The CDR3 DNA reads TGTGCCAGCCGGGGTCCCGGGACAGGGGGCCTCTATGGCTACACCTTC.

This chain uses TRBV29-1 with TRBJ2-7, with no clear D. The CDR3 totals 12 residues. CDR1 SQVTM and CDR2 ANQGSEA come from the germline V gene. Deletions cut 4 bases from V and 3 bases from J, with 10 bases between. CDR3 DNA sequence: TGCAGCGTTGTGGTGGCAGACTACGAGCAGTACTTC. Translated, it gives CSVVVADYEQYF.

The chain uses TRBV6-5 and TRBJ1-2; TRBD1 matches 7 bases. Germline assignment: CDR1 MNHEY and CDR2 SVGAGI. V dropped 9 bases and J dropped 4; count of bases not matched to a gene: 8. The CDR3 totals 13 residues. CDR3 amino acids: CASSRQGSYGYTF. In DNA, the CDR3 is TGTGCCAGTTCAAGACAGGGATCCTATGGCTACACCTTC.

The chain links TRBV7-2 to TRBJ2-7; the D gene is possibly TRBD1 (5 bases). The CDR3 length is 14 residues. Germline CDR1 and CDR2: SGHTA and FQGNSA. V dropped 2 bases and J dropped 3 bases, with 11 bases sitting between them. CDR3 protein: CASSLYAQGYEQYF. CDR3 DNA sequence: TGTGCCAGCAGCTTATACGCCCAGGGCTACGAGCAGTACTTC.

The chain employs TRBV5-1 and TRBJ2-7; possible D gene TRBD2, 6 bases. The germline gives CDR1 SGHRS, CDR2 YFSETQ. The CDR3 runs to 11 residues. With 4 bases removed from V and 4 bases from J, the gap between germline ends came to 6 bases. The CDR3 loop is CASSRGYEQYF. For the CDR3, the DNA is TGCGCCAGCAGCCGGGGGTACGAGCAGTACTTC.

The gene calls are TRBV4-1 and TRBJ2-2; no clear D gene. The CDR3 extends over 14 amino acids. The germline V and J ends were trimmed by 1 base and 5 bases, with 8 bases remaining between them. Germline values: CDR1 MGHRA, CDR2 YSYEKL. CDR3 region: CASSQVGETGELFF. CDR3 nucleotides: TGCGCCAGCAGCCAAGTCGGTGAGACCGGGGAGCTGTTTTTT.

For the CDR3, the DNA is TGTGCCAGCAGCCCCGGAGGAGGGGGAAACACCATATATTTT. Translated, it gives CASSPGGGGNTIYF. The chain is built from TRBV11-2 and TRBJ1-3; D gene ambiguous. CDR1 and CDR2 from the germline V gene are SGHAT and FQNNGV. The CDR3 totals 14 residues. V lost 5 bases and J 4 bases, leaving 12 bases between the germline ends.

The J gene is TRBJ1-1, the V gene TRBV4-2, with 7 positions matching TRBD1. Trimming took 1 base from V and 3 from J; bases not matched to a gene: 11. Looked up from germline, CDR1 is LGHNA and CDR2 is YNFKEQ. CDR3 length equals 17 residues. Here the CDR3 reads CASSQVKGGRLHTEAFF. The CDR3 coding sequence is TGTGCCAGCAGCCAAGTTAAAGGGGGCAGGTTGCACACTGAAGCTTTCTTT.

The chain combines TRBV4-1 with TRBJ2-7, with TRBD1 matching 9 bases. The V and J ends lost 1 base and 2 bases, in that order; junction bases with no gene match: 3. This CDR3 comprises 15 residues. From germline, CDR1 is MGHRA and CDR2 YSYEKL. CDR3 nucleotides: TGCGCCAGCAGCCAAGGACAGGGGGTCGCCTACGAGCAGTACTTC. Amino acid sequence: CASSQGQGVAYEQYF.

CDR3 bases: TGTGCCAGTAGTATCGGGGGGATGGGAGGGGCCAACGTCCTGACTTTC. Residues: CASSIGGMGGANVLTF. V is TRBV19 and J is TRBJ2-6, with 7 bases fitting TRBD2. Germline V lookup: CDR1 LNHDA, CDR2 SQIVND (reference sequence). This CDR3 is 16 amino acids long. V trimming: 3 bases; J trimming: 4 bases; junction bases outside the gene matches: 6.

This rearrangement joins TRBV5-6 to TRBJ2-3, with a possible D match to TRBD1 (7 bases). Trimming left V 7 bases short and J 0 bases short, with 15 bases between. The CDR3 runs 15 residues. Germline V gene sequence: CDR1 SGHDT, CDR2 YYEEEE. The CDR3 region is CASSPQGGSTDTQYF. The DNA for the CDR3 is TGTGCCAGCTCCCCGCAGGGGGGTAGCACAGATACGCAGTATTTT. Filled out from reference TRBV5-6 and TRBJ2-3, the complete variable domain reads DAGVTQSPTHLIKTRGQQVTLRCSPKSGHDTVSWYQQALGQGPQFIFQYYEEEERQRGNFPDRFSGHQFPNYSSELNVNALLLGDSALYLCASSPQGGSTDTQYFGPGTRLTVL.

J is TRBJ2-2 and V is TRBV7-6; 10 bases are a match to TRBD2. Germline CDR1 reads SGHVS; CDR2 reads FNYEAQ. The CDR3 covers 16 residues. The ends lost 1 base at V and 4 bases at J; junction bases unmatched: 3. CDR3 bases: TGTGCCAGCAGCTTAGGGGTAGCGGGGGGCACCGGGGAGCTGTTTTTT. Its translation is CASSLGVAGGTGELFF.